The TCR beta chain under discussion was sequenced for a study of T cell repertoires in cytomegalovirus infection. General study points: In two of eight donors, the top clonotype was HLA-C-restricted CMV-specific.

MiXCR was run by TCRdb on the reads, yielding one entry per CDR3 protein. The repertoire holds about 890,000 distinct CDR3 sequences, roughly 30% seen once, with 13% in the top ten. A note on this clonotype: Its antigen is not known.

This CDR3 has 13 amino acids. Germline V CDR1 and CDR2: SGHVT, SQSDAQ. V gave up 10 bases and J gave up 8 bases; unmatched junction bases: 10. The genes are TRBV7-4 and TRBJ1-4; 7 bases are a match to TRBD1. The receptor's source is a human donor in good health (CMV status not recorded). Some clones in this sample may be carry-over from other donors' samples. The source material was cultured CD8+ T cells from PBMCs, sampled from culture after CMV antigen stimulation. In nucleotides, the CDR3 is TGTGCCACCGAAAACAGGGGAGTCGAAAAACTGTTTTTT. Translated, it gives CATENRGVEKLFF.